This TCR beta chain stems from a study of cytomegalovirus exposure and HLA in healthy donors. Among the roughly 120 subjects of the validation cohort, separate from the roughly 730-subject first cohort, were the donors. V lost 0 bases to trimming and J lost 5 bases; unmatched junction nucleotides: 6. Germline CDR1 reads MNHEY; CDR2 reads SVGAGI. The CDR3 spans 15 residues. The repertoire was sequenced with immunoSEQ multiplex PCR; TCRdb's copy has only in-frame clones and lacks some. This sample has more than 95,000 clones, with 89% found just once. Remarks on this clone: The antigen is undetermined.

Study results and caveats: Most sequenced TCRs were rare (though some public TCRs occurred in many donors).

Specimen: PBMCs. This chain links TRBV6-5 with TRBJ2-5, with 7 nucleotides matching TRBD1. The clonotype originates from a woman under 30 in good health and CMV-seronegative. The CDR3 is CASSYSLTGVETQYF. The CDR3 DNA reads TGTGCCAGCAGTTACTCCTTAACAGGGGTTGAGACCCAGTACTTC.